The clone carrying this T cell receptor beta chain was counted a few times. The sample is drawn from a study of blood T cells in healthy people across ages. Combining a sample-barcoded 5' primer with a J-beta primer mix, a second PCR ran for 7 to 11 cycles. Using its own MiXCR run on the 5' RACE reads, TCRdb lists one record per CDR3 protein. The table lists approximately 760,000 distinct CDR3 sequences, 20% to 30% of them singletons. This sample also belongs to another study, concerning T cells of mothers and their children. As reported in that work: A few mothers and their six children, all healthy Caucasians, donated. Regardless of relatedness, pairs show thymic selection shaping TCR recombination output in a similar manner.

This sequence was found in a boy between 10 and 17 years old in good health. Input material: blood.

The DNA of the CDR3 is TGTGCCAGCAGCTTGATTTTTTACTCTGGGGCCAACGTCCTGACTTTC. It codes for CASSLIFYSGANVLTF. This rearrangement joins TRBV5-6 to TRBJ2-6; D is undetermined. Germline loops: CDR1 SGHDT, CDR2 YYEEEE. The V end lost 1 base, the J end lost 0 bases, and 8 bases lay between the germline ends. The CDR3 has 16 residues.